The 15 T cell receptor beta chains listed next were all sequenced from one sample in a study of blood T cells in healthy people across ages. With a J-beta primer mix and a sample-barcoded 5' primer, a second PCR ran about 7 to 12 cycles. TCRdb re-called the 5' RACE reads with MiXCR, one entry per CDR3 protein. The table lists some 920,000 distinct CDR3 sequences, just over 50% of them singletons. Sample: blood. These receptors all come from a woman in her fifties or sixties in good health.

This chain connects TRBV7-3 to TRBJ1-1; D not resolved. Germline CDR1 and CDR2: SGHTA and FQGTGA. There are 14 residues in the CDR3. Trimming left V 6 bases short and J 1 base short, with 12 bases between. This chain's CDR3 is CASSTAGGNTEAFF. The CDR3 DNA is TGTGCCAGCAGTACCGCAGGCGGGAACACTGAAGCTTTCTTT. Looking up the rest from reference TRBV7-3 and TRBJ1-1 gives the full variable domain: GAGVSQTPSNKVTEKGKYVELRCDPISGHTALYWYRQSLGQGPEFLIYFQGTGAADDSGLPNDRFFAVRPEGSVSTLKIQRTERGDSAVYLCASSTAGGNTEAFFGQGTRLTVV.

The chain has TRBV18 and TRBJ2-3; 7 nucleotides align to TRBD1. Unmatched junction bases numbered 7, after V lost 4 bases and J lost 3 bases. Germline assignment: CDR1 KGHSH and CDR2 LQKENI. The CDR3 length is 15 residues. The CDR3 nucleotides are TGTGCCAGCTCACAGAGGACAGGAAAAACAGATACGCAGTATTTT. It translates to CASSQRTGKTDTQYF.

The chain is built from TRBV6-2 or TRBV6-3 and TRBJ1-4; D not certain. The CDR3 sequence is 15 residues long. The V and J ends lost 6 bases and 6 bases respectively, with 17 bases between them. Germline V gives CDR1 MNHEY, CDR2 SVGEGT. CDR3 DNA: TGTGCCAGCAGCCCCGGGAACCCAAGGCATGAAAAACTGTTTTTT. Encoded protein: CASSPGNPRHEKLFF.

The chain combines TRBV5-1 with TRBJ2-3, with D possibly being TRBD2 (5 bases). The CDR3 has 14 residues. The V gene's germline CDR1 is SGHRS and CDR2 YFSETQ. Trimming stripped 4 bases from V and 6 bases from J, with 15 bases between. The CDR3 loop is CASSQVSEVDTQYF. CDR3 nucleotides: TGCGCCAGCAGCCAAGTTAGCGAGGTGGATACGCAGTATTTT.

This clonotype showed up just once. The chain couples TRBV3-1 to TRBJ2-7; 9 bases are a match to TRBD1. The CDR3 totals 15 residues. V shed 2 bases, J shed 7 bases, and the junction held 9 bases outside the gene matches. Per the germline V gene, CDR1 is LGHDT and CDR2 is YNNKEL (reference sequence). This CDR3 reads CASSQLSTGGNEQYF. CDR3 DNA sequence: TGTGCCAGCAGCCAACTTTCGACAGGGGGGAATGAGCAGTACTTC.

As for this clonotype: Given a much more abundant clone one base away, this may be a read error. V is TRBV24-1 and J is TRBJ2-5; unclear D gene. The CDR3 totals 12 residues. Germline values: CDR1 KGHDR, CDR2 SFDVKD. V was clipped by 6 bases and J by 11 bases, with 15 bases between them. The CDR3 DNA sequence: TGTGCCACCAGTCCACAGTTCGGTGGGCAGTACTTC. Amino acid sequence: CATSPQFGGQYF.

The V call is TRBV5-6, the J call TRBJ1-2; TRBD1 agrees at 7 bases. The CDR3 spans 14 residues. The junction had 4 bases not matched to a gene; V was cut back by 1 base and J by 4 bases. Germline loops: CDR1 SGHDT, CDR2 YYEEEE. In nucleotides, the CDR3 is TGTGCCAGCAGCTTGAGACAGGGACCCTATGGCTACACCTTC. It is translated as CASSLRQGPYGYTF.

The chain has TRBV7-9 and TRBJ1-2, with 7 bases lining up with TRBD1. The germline CDR1 and CDR2 sequences are SEHNR and FQNEAQ (reference sequence). The length of the CDR3 is 14 residues. V trimming: 5 bases; J trimming: 4 bases; junction bases outside the gene matches: 7. CDR3: CASSPTGAPYGYTF. The CDR3 bases are TGTGCCAGCAGCCCAACAGGGGCCCCCTATGGCTACACCTTC. Filled out from reference TRBV7-9 and TRBJ1-2, the complete variable domain reads DTGVSQNPRHKITKRGQNVTFRCDPISEHNRLYWYRQTLGQGPEFLTYFQNEAQLEKSRLLSDRFSAERPKGSFSTLEIQRTEQGDSAMYLCASSPTGAPYGYTFGSGTRLTVV.

The chain recombines TRBV20-1 with TRBJ2-1, with D unresolved. The ends were cut back, 3 bases at V and 10 bases at J, with 16 bases in the middle. CDR1 and CDR2 (germline): DFQATT, SNEGSKA (reference sequence). The CDR3 sequence is 13 residues long. CDR3 amino acids: CSASDLSRDEQFF. The CDR3, as DNA: TGCAGTGCTAGCGATTTGTCTAGAGACGAGCAGTTCTTC.

The genes are TRBV25-1 and TRBJ2-3; D is perhaps TRBD1 or TRBD2 (5 bases each). The V gene's germline CDR1 is MGHDK and CDR2 SYGVNS. CDR3 length: 18 amino acids. Trimming stripped 4 bases from V and 0 bases from J, with 20 bases between. DNA for the CDR3: TGTGCCAGCAGTGGGGGACGGGGAGAAATTACTAGCACAGATACGCAGTATTTT. It translates to CASSGGRGEITSTDTQYF.

V gene TRBV29-1 combines with J gene TRBJ1-1; 8 nucleotides match TRBD1. The CDR3 is 13 residues long. Trimming removed 6 bases from V and 3 bases from J; junction bases left unmatched: 6. Germline assignment: CDR1 SQVTM and CDR2 ANQGSEA. The CDR3 protein is CSVGAQGDTEAFF. The CDR3 nucleotides read TGCAGCGTAGGGGCACAGGGGGACACTGAAGCTTTCTTT.

The chain employs TRBV4-3 and TRBJ2-1; 12 nucleotides match TRBD2. The CDR3 is 17 residues long. The ends lost 3 bases at V and 2 bases at J; junction bases unmatched: 5. Germline CDR1 reads LGHNA; CDR2 reads YSLEER. CDR3 nucleotide sequence: TGCGCCAGCAGCCAGCTAGCGGGAGGGCCAACCTACAATGAGCAGTTCTTC. Translation gives CASSQLAGGPTYNEQFF.

The chain is built from TRBV5-1 and TRBJ2-7; possibly TRBD1 for D (6 bases). The CDR3 length is 16 residues. CDR1 is SGHRS, CDR2 YFSETQ, per germline. V gave up 2 bases and J gave up 9 bases, with 24 bases separating them. This CDR3 reads CASSLETGNPPSGQYF. DNA for the CDR3: TGCGCCAGCAGCTTAGAAACAGGGAACCCCCCAAGCGGGCAGTACTTC.

The chain is built from TRBV28 and TRBJ2-5; 10 positions match TRBD2. Unmatched junction bases numbered 8, after V lost 7 bases and J lost 3 bases. The germline gives CDR1 MDHEN, CDR2 SYDVKM. This CDR3 is built from 15 residues. The CDR3 region is CASTSGSKGKETQYF. In DNA, the CDR3 is TGTGCCAGCACTAGCGGGAGTAAGGGAAAAGAGACCCAGTACTTC. Drawing the rest from reference TRBV28 and TRBJ2-5, the complete variable domain is DVKVTQSSRYLVKRTGEKVFLECVQDMDHENMFWYRQDPGLGLRLIYFSYDVKMKEKGDIPEGYSVSREKKERFSLILESASTNQTSMYLCASTSGSKGKETQYFGPGTRLLVL.

This clonotype was seen many times. This chain connects TRBV7-4 to TRBJ2-7, with a weak D call TRBD1 (5 bases). Germline values: CDR1 SGHVT, CDR2 SQSDAQ. The CDR3 covers 16 residues. V was shortened by 2 bases and J by 12 bases, with 26 bases between the two germline ends. Here the CDR3 DNA reads TGTGCCAGCAGCTTATCCCGCAGGGATTGCTCCCCTAGGATGTACTTC. It is translated as CASSLSRRDCSPRMYF.